This T cell receptor (beta chain) is from a study of OX40 agonist ivuxolimab in advanced cancers. Generated by immunoSEQ multiplex PCR, the TCRdb table keeps only in-frame clones and is missing some. The table lists 40,000 to 55,000 clones, roughly 82% of them singletons, with 2% to 2.5% in the top ten. The CDR3 sequence is 11 residues long. J gave up 13 bases and V 2 bases, and 4 bases lay outside the gene matches. Germline-derived CDR1 and CDR2 are SGHTS and YDEGEE. V and J are TRBV5-8 and TRBJ2-3, with TRBD2 matching over 7 bases. This material consisted of CD4+ or CD8+ T cells sorted from blood, taken in a trial of the OX40 agonist ivuxolimab. The TCR was taken from an adult with an advanced solid tumor such as melanoma, head and neck, liver or kidney cancer. In DNA form, the CDR3 reads TGTGCCAGCAGCTTAGCGGGGCGGGAGTATTTT. It is translated as CASSLAGREYF.